The 7 T cell receptor beta chains below all came from one sample that was sequenced in a study of T cells in Graves' hyperthyroidism and ophthalmopathy. From RNA transcripts, TCR beta CDR3 regions were amplified. Carried out on the TCR CDR3, a first-round RT-PCR used the HTBI primer set. Using its own MiXCR run on the multiplex PCR reads, TCRdb lists one record per CDR3 protein. The sample includes 300,000 to 450,000 distinct CDR3 sequences, under 15% of them seen just once. The sample was blood. The receptors derive from a woman between 18 and 29 years old with Graves' hyperthyroidism.

This clonotype was seen ten or more times. V usage is TRBV27 and J usage is TRBJ2-7; TRBD2 matches at 7 bases. CDR1 is MNHEY, CDR2 SMNVEV, per germline (reference sequence). V shed 5 bases, J shed 3 bases, and the junction held 13 bases outside the gene matches. The CDR3 runs 16 residues. CDR3 nucleotide sequence: TGTGCCAGCAGTCCCTACAAAGCGGGGTCCAGCTACGAGCAGTACTTC. Protein product: CASSPYKAGSSYEQYF.

The gene calls are TRBV20-1 and TRBJ2-7; D tentatively reads TRBD1 or TRBD2 (5 bases each). The germline V gene has CDR1 DFQATT and CDR2 SNEGSKA (reference sequence). V was trimmed by 6 bases and J by 2 bases, leaving 14 bases between them. The CDR3 spans 13 residues. The CDR3 DNA is TGCAGTGCGGGGCTTGGGGGAGCCTACGAGCAGTACTTC. This translates into CSAGLGGAYEQYF.

Ten or more counts support this clonotype. The rearrangement joins TRBV5-6 to TRBJ2-7, with D perhaps matching TRBD1 (6 bases). CDR1 is SGHDT and CDR2 is YYEEEE in the germline V gene. There are 13 residues in the CDR3. V was trimmed by 4 bases and J by 3 bases, leaving 11 bases between them. DNA for the CDR3: TGTGCCAGCAGCCTACTACAGGGCTACGAGCAGTACTTC. It specifies CASSLLQGYEQYF.

A note on this clonotype: This may stem from a read error, because a much larger clone lies one nucleotide away. The chain recombines TRBV20-1 with TRBJ2-7; TRBD1 matches 8 bases. Germline CDR1 is DFQATT and CDR2 is SNEGSKA (reference sequence). The CDR3 spans 14 residues. With 2 bases clipped from V and 5 bases from J, the junction kept 8 bases outside the gene matches. The CDR3 reads CSARMGTGPNEQYF. The CDR3 DNA reads TGCAGTGCTAGAATGGGGACAGGTCCGAACGAGCAGTACTTC.

V usage is TRBV29-1 and J usage is TRBJ1-1, with a possible D match to TRBD1 (5 bases). Deletions cut 4 bases from V and 5 bases from J, with 14 bases between. The CDR3 consists of 13 residues. The germline gives CDR1 SQVTM, CDR2 ANQGSEA. The CDR3 protein is CSVVWGRGTEAFF. In DNA, the CDR3 is TGCAGCGTTGTGTGGGGTCGGGGGACTGAAGCTTTCTTT.

This clonotype was seen many times. The chain combines TRBV7-2 with TRBJ1-1; D gene uncertain. In germline, CDR1 is SGHTA, CDR2 FQGNSA. Trimming took 5 bases from V and 7 from J, leaving 14 bases between them. This CDR3 is built from 13 residues. CDR3 region: CASSPLLAFEAFF. CDR3 sequence (DNA): TGTGCCAGCAGCCCCCTCCTAGCTTTTGAAGCTTTCTTT.

Regarding this clonotype: This sequence may be a read error, since a much larger clone differs from it by one base. The chain couples TRBV7-9 to TRBJ1-5; a weak D match, TRBD1 (6 bases). The V gene's germline CDR1 is SEHNR and CDR2 FQNEAQ (reference sequence). V was clipped by 2 bases and J by 2 bases, with 10 bases between them. The CDR3 runs to 15 residues. CDR3 sequence (DNA): TGTGCCAGCAGCTTAACCAGGGGAGGCAATCAGCCCCAGCATTTT. Its translation: CASSLTRGGNQPQHF.